Listed here are 18 T cell receptor beta chains from one sample, sequenced in a study of CD8+ T cells in alopecia areata. Treatment specified: oral pan-JAK inhibitor, 5-10 mg twice daily. Reverse transcription of extracted RNA yielded cDNA, which provided the sequencing template. This table comes from immunoSEQ multiplex PCR, and its TCRdb copy is limited to in-frame clones, with some not included. The sample has roughly 98,000 clones; under 70% are singletons. The sample was CD8+ T cells sorted from blood, taken at week 4, from a patient treated with tofacitinib. These receptors were obtained from a human donor with alopecia areata.

The chain links TRBV27 to TRBJ1-1; no definite D call. Germline loops: CDR1 MNHEY, CDR2 SMNVEV (reference sequence). V lost 7 bases, J lost 5 bases, and 8 bases lay in between. The CDR3 has 11 amino acids. The CDR3 is CASIGWTEAFF. In DNA form, the CDR3 reads TGTGCCAGCATAGGGTGGACTGAAGCTTTCTTT.

The chain has TRBV28 and TRBJ2-5; a possible D gene is TRBD1 (6 bases). CDR1 and CDR2 (germline): MDHEN, SYDVKM. The CDR3 spans 14 residues. Trimming removed 5 bases from V and 7 bases from J, with 17 bases in between. The CDR3 region is CASSPTGFSGTQYF. CDR3 nucleotides: TGTGCCAGCAGTCCGACAGGATTCTCCGGGACCCAGTACTTC.

The count of this clone is one. V usage is TRBV30 and J usage is TRBJ2-1; 7 bases line up with TRBD2. The CDR3 totals 13 residues. Per the germline V gene, CDR1 is GTSNPN and CDR2 is SVGIG (reference sequence). V lost 5 bases to trimming and J lost 6 bases; unmatched junction nucleotides: 7. CDR3 in amino acids: CAWWTGGSNEQFF. CDR3 DNA: TGTGCCTGGTGGACTGGCGGGAGCAATGAGCAGTTCTTC.

This clone was detected a few times. The chain carries TRBV27 and TRBJ2-5; D possibly corresponds to TRBD2 (5 bases). Germline values: CDR1 MNHEY, CDR2 SMNVEV (reference sequence). The CDR3 extends over 14 amino acids. Trimming stripped 2 bases from V and 5 bases from J, with 12 bases between. CDR3 amino acids: CASSLDGNQETQYF. DNA of the CDR3: TGTGCCAGCAGTTTAGACGGGAATCAGGAGACCCAGTACTTC.

V is TRBV28 and J is TRBJ2-7; D not resolved. Trimming removed 4 bases at V and 0 bases at J, with 19 bases between. The CDR3 covers 17 residues. Germline CDR1 MDHEN, CDR2 SYDVKM. The CDR3 DNA sequence: TGTGCCAGCAGTTATTATGTAGGTCCAGGCAGCTCCTACGAGCAGTACTTC. Its translation is CASSYYVGPGSSYEQYF.

Only a few counts were recorded for this clone. CDR3 DNA sequence: TGCGCCAGCAGGGACACCGACAGCACGTTCTACGAGCAGTACTTC. Its translation is CASRDTDSTFYEQYF. The V gene is TRBV5-1, the J gene TRBJ2-7, with a weak D call TRBD1 (5 bases). Deletions cut 5 bases from V and 3 bases from J, with 18 bases between. The germline CDR1 and CDR2 sequences are SGHRS and YFSETQ. The CDR3 is 15 amino acids. The variable domain in full, with the rest retrieved from reference TRBV5-1 and TRBJ2-7, is KAGVTQTPRYLIKTRGQQVTLSCSPISGHRSVSWYQQTPGQGLQFLFEYFSETQRNKGNFPGRFSGRQFSNSRSEMNVSTLELGDSALYLCASRDTDSTFYEQYFGPGTRLTVT.

This clone has just one count. This sequence joins TRBV7-3 and TRBJ2-2; unclear D gene. This CDR3 comprises 11 residues. The germline V gene encodes CDR1 SGHTA and CDR2 FQGTGA. V was clipped by 1 base and J by 8 bases, with 2 bases between them. The CDR3 here is CASSLSGELFF. The CDR3 DNA sequence: TGTGCCAGCAGCTTAAGTGGGGAGCTGTTTTTT.

The chain has TRBV4-3 and TRBJ1-5; unclear D gene. Germline V gene data show CDR1 as LGHNA and CDR2 as YSLEER. The CDR3 is made up of 15 amino acids. The V and J ends lost 0 bases and 7 bases respectively, with 13 bases between them. The CDR3: CASSQELGGYQPQHF. As DNA, the CDR3 is TGCGCCAGCAGCCAAGAGCTGGGAGGTTACCAGCCCCAGCATTTT.

The table lists this clone with a few counts. The chain links TRBV4-3 to TRBJ2-3; 11 nucleotides match TRBD2. The length of the CDR3 is 16 residues. V dropped 4 bases and J dropped 4; count of bases not matched to a gene: 7. CDR1 LGHNA and CDR2 YSLEER come from the germline V gene. In nucleotides, the CDR3 is TGCGCCAGCAGCCCAGTAGCGGGAGGGGGCGCAGATACGCAGTATTTT. Residues: CASSPVAGGGADTQYF.

The rearrangement uses TRBV10-3 and TRBJ2-5; no firm D call. Germline assignment: CDR1 ENHRY and CDR2 SYGVKD. Trimming removed 2 bases at V and 3 bases at J, with 4 bases between. The CDR3 has 12 amino acids. The CDR3 protein is CAISEGEETQYF. The CDR3 region has the DNA TGTGCCATCAGTGAGGGAGAAGAGACCCAGTACTTC.

V and J are TRBV4-2 and TRBJ2-7; tentative D call: TRBD1 (5 bases). Germline lookup yields CDR1 LGHNA and CDR2 YNFKEQ. V was pared by 6 bases and J by 4 bases, with 13 bases between. CDR3 length equals 13 residues. The CDR3 reads CASRQTVGYEQYF. CDR3 sequence (DNA): TGTGCCAGCAGGCAGACAGTGGGGTACGAGCAGTACTTC.

The J gene is TRBJ2-7, the V gene TRBV7-9; 8 positions agree with TRBD2. Germline values: CDR1 SEHNR, CDR2 FQNEAQ (reference sequence). V gave up 3 bases and J gave up 6 bases; unmatched junction bases: 10. The CDR3 sequence is 15 residues long. The CDR3 region has the DNA TGTGCCAGCAGCTTGATAGCGGGGCCGGAGGCCGAGCAGTACTTC. This translates into CASSLIAGPEAEQYF.

This chain uses TRBV9 with TRBJ1-1; 7 positions match TRBD1. The CDR3 loop spans 13 amino acids. The junction had 10 bases not matched to a gene; V was cut back by 3 bases and J by 11 bases. Germline CDR1 is SGDLS and CDR2 is YYNGEE. In DNA form, the CDR3 reads TGTGCCAGCAGCGCAAGGACAGGACCGTCGGCTTTCTTT. Residues: CASSARTGPSAFF.

The chain joins TRBV10-1 to TRBJ2-7; 7 nucleotides match TRBD1. CDR1 and CDR2 (germline): WNHNN, SYGVQD (reference sequence). The CDR3 has 17 residues. The V gene end was trimmed by 3 bases and the J gene end by 0 bases; junction bases not matched to a gene: 11. CDR3 loop: CASSEGFGTESSYEQYF. CDR3 nucleotides: TGCGCCAGCAGTGAAGGCTTCGGGACAGAGAGCTCCTACGAGCAGTACTTC.

This chain links TRBV30 with TRBJ2-1, with 10 bases matching TRBD2. J gave up 9 bases and V 0 bases, and 17 bases lay outside the gene matches. The CDR3 is 18 amino acids. Germline lookup yields CDR1 GTSNPN and CDR2 SVGIG (reference sequence). In DNA form, the CDR3 reads TGTGCCTGGAGTGTAAGCCCCCCAGCTAGCGGGAGTACCGGTGAGCAGTTCTTC. Amino acids: CAWSVSPPASGSTGEQFF.

V is TRBV5-1 and J is TRBJ1-1; D is possibly TRBD1 (5 bases). Germline V lookup: CDR1 SGHRS, CDR2 YFSETQ. The CDR3 covers 15 residues. With 0 bases removed from V and 0 bases from J, the gap between germline ends came to 9 bases. CDR3: CASSLAGPLNTEAFF. The CDR3 DNA sequence: TGCGCCAGCAGCTTGGCGGGGCCCTTGAACACTGAAGCTTTCTTT. The whole variable domain, filled in from reference TRBV5-1 and TRBJ1-1, reads KAGVTQTPRYLIKTRGQQVTLSCSPISGHRSVSWYQQTPGQGLQFLFEYFSETQRNKGNFPGRFSGRQFSNSRSEMNVSTLELGDSALYLCASSLAGPLNTEAFFGQGTRLTVV.

The chain joins TRBV6-5 to TRBJ2-2; 7 positions agree with TRBD1. The CDR3 sequence is 13 residues long. Germline CDR1 is MNHEY and CDR2 is SVGAGI. DNA of the CDR3: TGTGGCACGAGACAGGGAAACACCGGGGAGCTGTTTTTT. Protein: CGTRQGNTGELFF.

This sequence joins TRBV30 and TRBJ2-5; weak D call: TRBD2 (5 bases). Germline V gives CDR1 GTSNPN, CDR2 SVGIG (reference sequence). The CDR3 loop spans 14 amino acids. Deletions cut 0 bases from V and 4 bases from J, with 12 bases between. The CDR3 here is CAWSVPGWGETQYF. Here the CDR3 DNA reads TGTGCCTGGAGTGTACCGGGATGGGGAGAGACCCAGTACTTC.